This record looks at one T cell receptor beta chain sequence and its context. This specimen belongs to a study of shared clonotypes between healthy human individuals. The method was immunoSEQ multiplex PCR; TCRdb's version includes in-frame clones alone and lacks a portion of them. The data contain approximately 2,000,000 clones, about nine tenths of them singletons. The V gene lost 7 bases and the J gene lost 0 bases, with 13 bases spanning the gap. The CDR3 spans 15 residues. Germline loops: CDR1 SEHNR, CDR2 FQNEAQ (reference sequence). The sample taken for sequencing was naive CD4+ T cells from PBMCs. As to subset: CD45RA+ positively selected. This sequence joins TRBV7-9 and TRBJ1-3; possibly TRBD1 for D (5 bases). This clonotype originated in a man between 18 and 29 years old in good health. Some clones in this sample may be carry-over from other donors' samples. The CDR3 DNA reads as TGTGCCAGCACCCCGGGACGAATCTCTGGAAACACCATATATTTT. Amino acid sequence: CASTPGRISGNTIYF.